This T cell receptor (beta chain) was retrieved from a study of cytomegalovirus exposure and HLA in healthy donors. PCR was performed using 60 Vbeta and 13 Jbeta primers. Data came from immunoSEQ multiplex PCR; TCRdb stores just in-frame clones and leaves some out. The sample includes about 210,000 clones, 78% of them seen just once. Sequencing used PBMCs. The sequence was collected from a boy younger than 18 in good health and CMV-seronegative.

The CDR3 here is CASRSGQANTGELFF. CDR3 in DNA: TGTGCCAGTAGGTCCGGACAGGCGAACACCGGGGAGCTGTTTTTT. The chain employs TRBV19 and TRBJ2-2, with 7 nucleotides matching TRBD1. Germline V gene sequence: CDR1 LNHDA, CDR2 SQIVND (reference sequence). The CDR3 has 15 residues. V was pared by 6 bases and J by 0 bases, with 4 bases of the junction left unmatched.